This T cell receptor (beta chain) was identified in a study of cytomegalovirus exposure and HLA in healthy donors. Findings and limits, study-wide: Versus the 666-donor mean, an Asian-associated ancestry cluster reportedly showed fewer N-insertions in a later analysis.

In this sample, this clone turned up once. Its specificity is not known. Amplification used 60 Vbeta primers and 13 Jbeta primers. TCRdb's table, derived via immunoSEQ multiplex PCR, lists solely in-frame clones and lacks some. The sample shows approximately 210,000 clones, 75% to 85% of them seen only once. Trimming cost V 6 bases and J 6 bases; bases outside gene matches: 9. The length of the CDR3 is 15 residues. Germline V gene lookup returns CDR1 MRHNA and CDR2 SNTAGT. This sequence joins TRBV6-4 and TRBJ2-1; TRBD2 matches at 9 bases. Sequencing input: PBMCs. This TCR derives from a girl aged 10-17 years in good health and CMV-seropositive. Here the CDR3 DNA reads TGTGCCAGCAGCAGGCGGGGGGGCCCGGGCAATGAGCAGTTCTTC. Amino acids: CASSRRGGPGNEQFF.